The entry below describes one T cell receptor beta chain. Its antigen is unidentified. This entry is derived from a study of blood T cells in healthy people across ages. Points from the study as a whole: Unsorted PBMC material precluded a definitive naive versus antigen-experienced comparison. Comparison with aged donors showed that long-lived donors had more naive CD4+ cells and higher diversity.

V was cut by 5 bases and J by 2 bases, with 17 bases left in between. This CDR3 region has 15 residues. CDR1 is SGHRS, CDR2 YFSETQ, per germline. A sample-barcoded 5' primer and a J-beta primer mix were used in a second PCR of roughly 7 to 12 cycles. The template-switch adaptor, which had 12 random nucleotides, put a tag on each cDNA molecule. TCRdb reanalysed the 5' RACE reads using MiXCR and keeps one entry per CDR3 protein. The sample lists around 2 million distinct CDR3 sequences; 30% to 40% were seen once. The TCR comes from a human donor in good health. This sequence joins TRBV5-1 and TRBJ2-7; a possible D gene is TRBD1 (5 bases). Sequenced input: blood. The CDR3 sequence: CASSLTTDLTYEQYF. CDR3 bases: TGCGCCAGCAGTTTGACGACAGACCTTACCTACGAGCAGTACTTC. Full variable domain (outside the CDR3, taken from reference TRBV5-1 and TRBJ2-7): KAGVTQTPRYLIKTRGQQVTLSCSPISGHRSVSWYQQTPGQGLQFLFEYFSETQRNKGNFPGRFSGRQFSNSRSEMNVSTLELGDSALYLCASSLTTDLTYEQYFGPGTRLTVT.